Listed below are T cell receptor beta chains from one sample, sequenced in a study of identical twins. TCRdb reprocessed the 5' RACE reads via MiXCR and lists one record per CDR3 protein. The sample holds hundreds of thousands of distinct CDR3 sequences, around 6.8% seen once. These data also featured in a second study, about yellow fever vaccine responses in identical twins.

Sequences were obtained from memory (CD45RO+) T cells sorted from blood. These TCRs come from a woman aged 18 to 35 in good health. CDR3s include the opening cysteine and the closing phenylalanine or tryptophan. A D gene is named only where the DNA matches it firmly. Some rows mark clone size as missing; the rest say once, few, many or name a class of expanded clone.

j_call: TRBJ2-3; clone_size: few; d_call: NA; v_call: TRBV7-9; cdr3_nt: TGTGCCAGCAGCAGAGGCGGGACTGCCAGTAGTGCGGATACGCAGTATTTT; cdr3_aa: CASSRGGTASSADTQYF
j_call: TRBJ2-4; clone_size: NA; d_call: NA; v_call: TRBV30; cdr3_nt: TGTGCCTGCCCCCTCAACGGGCCCCTGGGGGACATTCAGTACTTC; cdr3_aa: CACPLNGPLGDIQYF
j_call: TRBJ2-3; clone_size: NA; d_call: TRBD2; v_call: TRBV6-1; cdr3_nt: TGTGCCAGCAGTCTTGGACTAGCGGGGGGGCAGGGCACAGATACGCAGTATTTT; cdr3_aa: CASSLGLAGGQGTDTQYF
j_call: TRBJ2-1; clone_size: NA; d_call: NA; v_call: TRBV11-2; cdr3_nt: TGTGCCAGCAGCTTAGGGTCTCGGGACACCGAGCAGTTCTTC; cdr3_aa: CASSLGSRDTEQFF
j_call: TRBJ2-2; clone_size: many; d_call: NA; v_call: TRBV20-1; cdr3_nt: TGCAGTGCCCGCGGACAGCGCTCGAACACCGGGGAGCTGTTTTTT; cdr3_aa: CSARGQRSNTGELFF
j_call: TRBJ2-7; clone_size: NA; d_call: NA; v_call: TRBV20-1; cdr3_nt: TGCAGTGCCCCCGCGGGATGGTCTTACGAGCAGTACTTC; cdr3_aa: CSAPAGWSYEQYF
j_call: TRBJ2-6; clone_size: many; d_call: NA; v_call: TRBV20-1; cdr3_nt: TGCAGTGCTAGAGTTAACTCTGGGGCCAACGTCCTGACTTTC; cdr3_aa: CSARVNSGANVLTF
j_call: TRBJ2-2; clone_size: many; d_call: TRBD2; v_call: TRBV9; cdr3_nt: TGTGCCAGCAGCAGTCTTCCCGCGGGGGCCGGGGAGCTGTTTTTT; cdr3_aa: CASSSLPAGAGELFF
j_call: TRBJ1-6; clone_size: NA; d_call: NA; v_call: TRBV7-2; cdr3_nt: TGTGCCAGCAGCCCGAGGACAGCCGTTTCGTCACCCCTCCACTTT; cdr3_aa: CASSPRTAVSSPLHF
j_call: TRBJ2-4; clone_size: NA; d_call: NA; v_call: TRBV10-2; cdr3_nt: TGCGCCAGCAGTACAGGGAACATTCAGTACTTC; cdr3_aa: CASSTGNIQYF
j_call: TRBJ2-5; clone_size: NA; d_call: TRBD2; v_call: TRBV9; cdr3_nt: TGTGCCAGCAGCGCGACTAGCGGGGGGGACCAAGAGACCCAGTACTTC; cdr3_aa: CASSATSGGDQETQYF
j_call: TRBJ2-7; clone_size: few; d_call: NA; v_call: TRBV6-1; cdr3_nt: TGTGCCAGCAGCCCGGCTGGGGTCTCCTACGAGCAGTACTTC; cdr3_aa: CASSPAGVSYEQYF
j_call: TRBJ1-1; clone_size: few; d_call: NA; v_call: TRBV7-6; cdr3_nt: TGTGCCAGCAGCCCTAGGGCGGGGGCGAACACTGAAGCTTTCTTT; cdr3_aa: CASSPRAGANTEAFF
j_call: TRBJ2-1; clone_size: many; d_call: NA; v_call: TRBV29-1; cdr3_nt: TGCAGCGTTTTATGGAGGGATGAGCAGTTCTTC; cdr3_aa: CSVLWRDEQFF
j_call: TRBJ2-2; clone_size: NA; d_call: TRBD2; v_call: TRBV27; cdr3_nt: TGTGCCAGCACTTCAGTAGCGGGGGGGAGTACCGGGGAGCTGTTTTTT; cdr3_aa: CASTSVAGGSTGELFF
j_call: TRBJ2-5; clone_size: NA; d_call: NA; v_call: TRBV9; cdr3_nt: TGTGCCAGCAGCGTAGTCGGAGGGGGCTGGGAGACCCAGTACTTC; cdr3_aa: CASSVVGGGWETQYF
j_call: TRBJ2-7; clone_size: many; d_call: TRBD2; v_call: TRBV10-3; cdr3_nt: TGTGCCATCAGCGGGACTAATGAGCAGTACTTC; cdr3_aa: CAISGTNEQYF
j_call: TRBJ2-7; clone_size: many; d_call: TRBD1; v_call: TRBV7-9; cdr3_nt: TGTGCCAGCAGCTCCAGGGACAGACCAAACTACGAGCAGTACTTC; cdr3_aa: CASSSRDRPNYEQYF
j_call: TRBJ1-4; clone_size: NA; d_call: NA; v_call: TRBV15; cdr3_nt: TGTGCCACCAGCAGACCCGGACCCTTTAATGAAAAACTGTTTTTT; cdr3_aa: CATSRPGPFNEKLFF
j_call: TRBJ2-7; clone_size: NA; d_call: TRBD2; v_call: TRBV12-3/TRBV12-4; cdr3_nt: TGTGCCAGCAGTTTCCTTTTACTAGCGGGAGCCTCCTACGAGCAGTACTTC; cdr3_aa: CASSFLLLAGASYEQYF
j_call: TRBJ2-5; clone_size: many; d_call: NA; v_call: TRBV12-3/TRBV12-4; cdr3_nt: TGTGCCAGCAGTTTTAACGGTTACCAAGAGACCCAGTACTTC; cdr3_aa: CASSFNGYQETQYF
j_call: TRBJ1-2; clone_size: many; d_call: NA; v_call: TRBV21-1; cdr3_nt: TGTGCCAGCAGCAAAAAATCGGCCTATGGCTACACCTTC; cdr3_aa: CASSKKSAYGYTF
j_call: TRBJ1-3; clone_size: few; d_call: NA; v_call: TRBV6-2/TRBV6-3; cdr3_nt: TGTGCCAGCAGTTACTCGCCTATGGACCGGTCAGGCGGAAACACCATATATTTT; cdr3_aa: CASSYSPMDRSGGNTIYF
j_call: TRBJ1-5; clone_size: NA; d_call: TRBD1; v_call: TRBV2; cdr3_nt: TGTGCCAGCACCGGGACAGGGGGGAAGAGTAGGAGCAATCAGCCCCAGCATTTT; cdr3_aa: CASTGTGGKSRSNQPQHF
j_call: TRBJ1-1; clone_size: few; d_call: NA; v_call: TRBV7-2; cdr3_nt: TGTGCCAGCAGCACACAGGGAGGTACTGAAGCTTTCTTT; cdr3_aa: CASSTQGGTEAFF
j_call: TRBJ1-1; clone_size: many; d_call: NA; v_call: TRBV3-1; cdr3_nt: TGTGCCAGCAGCCGTGTCACTAGTAACACTGAAGCTTTCTTT; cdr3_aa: CASSRVTSNTEAFF
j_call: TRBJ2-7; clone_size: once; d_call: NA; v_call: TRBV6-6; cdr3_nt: TGTGCCAGCAGTCCGAGGGACTACGAGCAGTACTTC; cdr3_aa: CASSPRDYEQYF
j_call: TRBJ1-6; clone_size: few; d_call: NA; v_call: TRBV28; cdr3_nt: TGTGCCAGCAGTTTTAGGGGACCTAATTCACCCCTCCACTTT; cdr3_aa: CASSFRGPNSPLHF
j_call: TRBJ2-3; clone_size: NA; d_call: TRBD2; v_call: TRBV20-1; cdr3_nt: TGCAGTGCTAGCGGGGGGGCAGGCGATACGCAGTATTTT; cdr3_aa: CSASGGAGDTQYF
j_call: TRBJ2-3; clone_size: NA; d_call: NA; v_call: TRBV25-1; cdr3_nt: TGTGCCAGCAGTCCCAGGGTGGGCACAGATACGCAGTATTTT; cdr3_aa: CASSPRVGTDTQYF
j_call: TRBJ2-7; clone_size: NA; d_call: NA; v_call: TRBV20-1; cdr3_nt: TGCAGTGCCTCCGGGGACACTATGGGCCCCTACGAGCAGTACTTC; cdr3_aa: CSASGDTMGPYEQYF
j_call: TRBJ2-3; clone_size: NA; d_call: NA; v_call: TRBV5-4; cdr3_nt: TGTGCCAGCCACCCTGGGGGTTCTAGCACAGATACGCAGTATTTT; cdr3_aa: CASHPGGSSTDTQYF
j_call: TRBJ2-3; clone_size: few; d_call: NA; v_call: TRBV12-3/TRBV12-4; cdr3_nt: TGTGCCAGCGGGCTATACACAGATACGCAGTATTTT; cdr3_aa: CASGLYTDTQYF
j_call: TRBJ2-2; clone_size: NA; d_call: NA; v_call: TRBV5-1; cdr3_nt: TGCGCCAGCAGCTACAGGGAAATCGGCACCGGGGAGCTGTTTTTT; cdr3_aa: CASSYREIGTGELFF
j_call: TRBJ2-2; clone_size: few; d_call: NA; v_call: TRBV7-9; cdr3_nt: TGTGCCAGCAGCTTAGTCGGTCTAGTAAGGAACACCGGGGAGCTGTTTTTT; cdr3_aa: CASSLVGLVRNTGELFF
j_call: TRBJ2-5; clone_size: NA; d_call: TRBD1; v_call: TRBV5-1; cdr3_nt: TGCGCCAGCAGCCCAGGACAGGGGGCTGGGGGAGCAGAGACCCAGTACTTC; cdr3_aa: CASSPGQGAGGAETQYF
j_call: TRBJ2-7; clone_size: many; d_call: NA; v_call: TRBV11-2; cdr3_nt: TGTGCCAGCAGCTTTATTTACGAGCAGTACTTC; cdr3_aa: CASSFIYEQYF